This passage covers 30 T cell receptor beta chains from one sample sequenced in a study of memory CD4+ T cells and cytomegalovirus serostatus. The sort gate was single viable CD3+CD4+CD8-CD45RO+ cells for memory CD4+ T cells. Assay used: immunoSEQ multiplex PCR; TCRdb lists only in-frame clones, some missing. The table shows approximately 60,000 clones, with 81% occurring only once. The sequenced sample was memory CD4+ T cells from blood. These receptors all come from an adult in good health and CMV-seronegative.

This clone was counted a few times. The chain carries TRBV2 and TRBJ2-1; possible D gene TRBD1, 6 bases. The V gene's germline CDR1 is SNHLY and CDR2 FYNNEI. Trimming took off 5 bases at V and 11 bases at J, with 10 bases between the two ends. The CDR3 is 11 amino acids. The CDR3 protein is CASSYQGQQFF. Written as DNA, the CDR3 is TGTGCCAGCAGTTATCAGGGGCAGCAGTTCTTC.

The chain joins TRBV2 to TRBJ2-1; D perhaps matches TRBD2 (6 bases). The germline CDR1 and CDR2 sequences are SNHLY and FYNNEI. CDR3 length equals 16 residues. With 4 bases removed from V and 4 bases from J, the gap between germline ends came to 17 bases. The CDR3 coding sequence is TGTGCCAGCAGTGTACAAGGGCGGGGAGGTTACAATGAGCAGTTCTTC. It specifies CASSVQGRGGYNEQFF. The whole variable domain, remainder taken from reference TRBV2 and TRBJ2-1, is EPEVTQTPSHQVTQMGQEVILRCVPISNHLYFYWYRQILGQKVEFLVSFYNNEISEKSEIFDDQFSVERPDGSNFTLKIRSTKLEDSAMYFCASSVQGRGGYNEQFFGPGTRLTVL.

As DNA, the CDR3 is TGTGCCAGCAGGATTTCGGTAGAGAACACTGAAGCTTTCTTT. It codes for CASRISVENTEAFF. The gene calls are TRBV5-6 and TRBJ1-1; D unclear. This CDR3 contains 14 residues. The V and J ends lost 5 bases and 1 base respectively, with 12 bases between them. Germline CDR1 SGHDT, CDR2 YYEEEE.

The chain recombines TRBV19 with TRBJ1-2, with D perhaps matching TRBD1 (5 bases). Germline V gene lookup returns CDR1 LNHDA and CDR2 SQIVND (reference sequence). With 5 bases removed from V and 8 bases from J, the gap between germline ends came to 21 bases. The CDR3 is 15 residues long. CDR3 amino acids: CASSGKGRGQGGYTF. CDR3 sequence (DNA): TGTGCCAGTAGTGGAAAAGGACGGGGCCAAGGGGGCTACACCTTC.

The CDR3 DNA reads as TGTGCCAGCAGTGAAAGGACGCAGGGCGGTCAGCCCCAGCATTTT. This encodes CASSERTQGGQPQHF. The chain uses TRBV6-1 and TRBJ1-5, with a tentative D call TRBD1 (5 bases). CDR1 is MNHNS and CDR2 is SASEGT in the germline V gene. V lost 2 bases and J 6 bases, leaving 14 bases between the germline ends. There are 15 residues in the CDR3.

This clone has just one count. The genes are TRBV7-2 and TRBJ2-7; D remains unclear. Germline V CDR1 and CDR2: SGHTA, FQGNSA. The CDR3 totals 14 residues. Trimming stripped 3 bases from V and 1 base from J, with 10 bases between. The chain's CDR3 is CASSFQIVSYEQYF. In nucleotides, the CDR3 is TGTGCCAGCAGCTTCCAAATCGTTTCCTACGAGCAGTACTTC.

The rearrangement links TRBV29-1 to TRBJ2-5, with D maybe TRBD1 (6 bases). The germline V and J ends were trimmed by 5 bases and 4 bases, with 11 bases remaining between them. Germline V lookup: CDR1 SQVTM, CDR2 ANQGSEA. The CDR3 covers 12 residues. The CDR3 nucleotides are TGCAGCGTTTACAGGGTGCGAGAGACCCAGTACTTC. Residues: CSVYRVRETQYF.

The rearrangement uses TRBV20-1 and TRBJ2-7; D gene uncertain. V lost 0 bases to trimming and J lost 9 bases, with 9 bases between them. Per the germline V gene, CDR1 is DFQATT and CDR2 is SNEGSKA (reference sequence). This CDR3 contains 11 residues. CDR3 bases: TGCAGTGCTAGAGATTGGGAAGCGCAGTACTTC. This codes for CSARDWEAQYF.

DNA of the CDR3: TGTGCCAGCAGCCGAACCGGGACTAGCGGGCCCACCGGGGAGCTGTTTTTT. It yields the protein CASSRTGTSGPTGELFF. The rearrangement joins TRBV11-3 to TRBJ2-2; 12 bases line up with TRBD2. This CDR3 comprises 17 residues. Trimming cost V 5 bases and J 4 bases; bases outside gene matches: 8. Germline V gene data show CDR1 as SGHNT and CDR2 as YENEEA.

The chain combines TRBV19 with TRBJ1-2; D perhaps matches TRBD1 (5 bases). Trimming took off 6 bases at V and 4 bases at J, with 18 bases between the two ends. CDR1 is LNHDA and CDR2 is SQIVND in the germline V gene (reference sequence). CDR3 length: 15 amino acids. The CDR3: CASRPQGLASYGYTF. CDR3 DNA: TGTGCCAGTAGGCCTCAGGGACTAGCGAGCTATGGCTACACCTTC.

The genes are TRBV5-1 and TRBJ1-4; 7 bases are a match to TRBD1. The CDR3 extends over 17 amino acids. CDR1 is SGHRS and CDR2 is YFSETQ in the germline V gene. With 1 base clipped from V and 4 bases from J, the junction kept 10 bases outside the gene matches. CDR3 protein: CASSLLDPRQGNEKLFF. Here the CDR3 DNA reads TGCGCCAGCAGCTTGTTGGACCCCCGACAGGGTAATGAAAAACTGTTTTTT.

The chain carries TRBV18 and TRBJ1-5, with D perhaps matching TRBD1 (6 bases). Trimming stripped 6 bases from V and 6 bases from J, with 18 bases between. This CDR3 has 15 residues. Germline CDR1 is KGHSH and CDR2 is LQKENI. CDR3 nucleotide sequence: TGTGCCAGCTCTTCCGTAGGGGGAATGGGTCAGCCCCAGCATTTT. Protein product: CASSSVGGMGQPQHF.

This clone occurred a few times. The chain joins TRBV6-5 to TRBJ2-7; D might be TRBD1 or TRBD2, each matching 6 bases. Germline V gene lookup returns CDR1 MNHEY and CDR2 SVGAGI. Trimming removed 7 bases at V and 6 bases at J, with 19 bases between. The CDR3 has 14 residues. The CDR3 reads CASIGGQGLREQYF. Written as DNA, the CDR3 is TGTGCCAGCATTGGGGGGCAGGGACTGCGCGAGCAGTACTTC.

Here the CDR3 reads CASSLGETRSYNEQFF. The CDR3 nucleotides read TGTGCCAGCAGCTTAGGGGAAACTAGGTCCTACAATGAGCAGTTCTTC. This rearrangement joins TRBV7-3 to TRBJ2-1; a weak D match, TRBD2 (5 bases). V lost 2 bases, J lost 1 base, and 12 bases lay in between. The CDR3 runs to 16 residues. Germline V gene lookup returns CDR1 SGHTA and CDR2 FQGTGA.

The chain joins TRBV2 to TRBJ1-1; D perhaps matches TRBD1 (5 bases). V gave up 6 bases and J gave up 0 bases, with 11 bases separating them. CDR3 length: 14 residues. The germline V gene encodes CDR1 SNHLY and CDR2 FYNNEI. CDR3 nucleotides: TGTGCCAGCAGAGAGACAGACTTGAACACTGAAGCTTTCTTT. It is translated as CASRETDLNTEAFF. Full variable domain (outside the CDR3, taken from reference TRBV2 and TRBJ1-1): EPEVTQTPSHQVTQMGQEVILRCVPISNHLYFYWYRQILGQKVEFLVSFYNNEISEKSEIFDDQFSVERPDGSNFTLKIRSTKLEDSAMYFCASRETDLNTEAFFGQGTRLTVV.

Only a few counts were recorded for this clone. V usage is TRBV6-6 and J usage is TRBJ1-5; D might be TRBD1 (6 bases). The CDR3 contains 14 residues. The germline CDR1 and CDR2 sequences are MNHNY and SVGAGI (reference sequence). V lost 6 bases and J lost 7, with 16 bases in between. CDR3 sequence: CASSPTGWGQPQHF. CDR3 DNA: TGTGCCAGCAGCCCTACAGGGTGGGGACAGCCCCAGCATTTT.

V and J are TRBV10-2 and TRBJ2-1, with D possibly matching TRBD1 (8 bases). Trimming shortened V by 4 bases and J by 6 bases, and 13 bases separated the two germline ends. The CDR3 covers 14 residues. In germline, CDR1 is WSHSY, CDR2 SAAADI. In DNA form, the CDR3 reads TGCGCCAGCAGTGGGACAGGGAGGGTCAATGAGCAGTTCTTC. Encoded protein: CASSGTGRVNEQFF.

The chain employs TRBV6-1 and TRBJ1-5; D gene unclear. The CDR3 spans 13 residues. Between the trimmed V and J ends, which lost 8 bases and 3 bases, there was a span of 11 bases. The germline gives CDR1 MNHNS, CDR2 SASEGT. CDR3 bases: TGTGCCAGCCAATCAGGCTACAATCAGCCCCAGCATTTT. Translation gives CASQSGYNQPQHF.

This rearrangement joins TRBV11-2 to TRBJ2-1; a weak D match, TRBD1 (5 bases). Germline V gene data show CDR1 as SGHAT and CDR2 as FQNNGV. V was pared by 3 bases and J by 4 bases, with 13 bases between. This CDR3 region has 15 residues. CDR3 nucleotides: TGTGCCAGCAGCTTCGGACAAAGCCCGTACAATGAGCAGTTCTTC. Its protein product is CASSFGQSPYNEQFF.

V gene TRBV5-1 combines with J gene TRBJ2-1; TRBD2 aligns across 9 bases. J gave up 8 bases and V 4 bases, and 16 bases lay outside the gene matches. Per the germline V gene, CDR1 is SGHRS and CDR2 is YFSETQ. The CDR3 spans 17 residues. CDR3 protein: CASSRSKGLAFGDEQFF. As DNA, the CDR3 is TGCGCCAGCAGCCGAAGTAAGGGACTAGCCTTCGGAGATGAGCAGTTCTTC.

This sequence joins TRBV29-1 and TRBJ2-3; D possibly corresponds to TRBD2 (5 bases). This CDR3 comprises 13 residues. Germline assignment: CDR1 SQVTM and CDR2 ANQGSEA. Trimming pared 5 bases from V and 1 base from J, leaving 10 bases between. This chain's CDR3 is CSVLGVGTDTQYF. CDR3 sequence (DNA): TGCAGCGTTCTCGGGGTGGGCACAGATACGCAGTATTTT.

The chain joins TRBV5-6 to TRBJ2-5, with TRBD2 matching over 14 bases. V lost 4 bases to trimming and J lost 2 bases; unmatched junction nucleotides: 13. Per germline, CDR1 SGHDT and CDR2 YYEEEE. The CDR3 extends over 19 amino acids. CDR3 amino acids: CASSRKGRRLAGGQETQYF. The CDR3 DNA reads as TGTGCCAGCAGCCGTAAGGGACGGCGACTAGCGGGAGGGCAAGAGACCCAGTACTTC.

The genes are TRBV7-3 and TRBJ2-5; D is ambiguous. Germline CDR1 SGHTA, CDR2 FQGTGA. The CDR3 consists of 13 residues. The V gene lost 5 bases and the J gene lost 1 base, with 8 bases spanning the gap. The CDR3 DNA sequence: TGTGCCAGCAGCACCATCTCCCAAGAGACCCAGTACTTC. This gives the protein CASSTISQETQYF.

The chain uses TRBV7-8 and TRBJ2-7; 10 bases are shared with TRBD2. The CDR3 extends over 16 amino acids. Trimming cost V 1 base and J 2 bases; bases outside gene matches: 5. CDR1 and CDR2 (germline): SGHVS, FQNEAQ. The CDR3 DNA reads TGTGCCAGCAGCTTAGGGTCTAGCGGGGGAGCCTACGAGCAGTACTTC. This sequence encodes CASSLGSSGGAYEQYF.

The J gene is TRBJ1-1, the V gene TRBV5-1, with D possibly TRBD1 on 6 matching bases. The CDR3 spans 16 residues. Looked up from germline, CDR1 is SGHRS and CDR2 is YFSETQ. Trimming took off 3 bases at V and 5 bases at J, with 20 bases between the two ends. In DNA form, the CDR3 reads TGCGCCAGCAGCTCCTCCGGCGGGGGGGCGCGAACTGAAGCTTTCTTT. It yields the protein CASSSSGGGARTEAFF. Looking up the rest from reference TRBV5-1 and TRBJ1-1 gives the full variable domain: KAGVTQTPRYLIKTRGQQVTLSCSPISGHRSVSWYQQTPGQGLQFLFEYFSETQRNKGNFPGRFSGRQFSNSRSEMNVSTLELGDSALYLCASSSSGGGARTEAFFGQGTRLTVV.

The chain carries TRBV19 and TRBJ2-7; TRBD2 matches 10 bases. The V and J ends lost 6 bases and 5 bases, in that order; junction bases with no gene match: 10. CDR3 length equals 15 residues. Germline V gene lookup returns CDR1 LNHDA and CDR2 SQIVND (reference sequence). CDR3 region: CASRIVAGGKDEQYF. The CDR3 coding sequence is TGTGCCAGTAGGATCGTAGCGGGAGGAAAAGACGAGCAGTACTTC.

The sample holds one count of this clone. V gene TRBV5-1 combines with J gene TRBJ2-3; 7 bases match TRBD2. The germline CDR1 and CDR2 sequences are SGHRS and YFSETQ. This CDR3 is 13 amino acids long. V shed 9 bases, J shed 11 bases, and the junction held 15 bases outside the gene matches. CDR3 region: CATSGTTSSLQYF. CDR3 coding DNA: TGCGCCACCTCCGGGACTACCTCATCTTTGCAGTATTTT. The entire variable domain, with the rest obtained from reference TRBV5-1 and TRBJ2-3, is as follows: KAGVTQTPRYLIKTRGQQVTLSCSPISGHRSVSWYQQTPGQGLQFLFEYFSETQRNKGNFPGRFSGRQFSNSRSEMNVSTLELGDSALYLCATSGTTSSLQYFGPGTRLTVL.

The chain carries TRBV7-7 and TRBJ2-1, with a weak D call TRBD2 (5 bases). This CDR3 contains 13 residues. Trimming removed 5 bases from V and 8 bases from J, with 13 bases in between. Germline CDR1 is SSHAT and CDR2 is FNYEAQ (reference sequence). This CDR3 is CASSHSRGYEQFF. For the CDR3, the DNA is TGTGCCAGCAGCCATTCCCGGGGATATGAGCAGTTCTTC.

The chain employs TRBV7-2 and TRBJ1-1; D not certain. The CDR3 spans 12 residues. Germline CDR1 and CDR2: SGHTA and FQGNSA. The V end was cut by 6 bases, the J end by 10 bases, with 15 bases between. In DNA, the CDR3 is TGTGCCAGCAGAGGACGAGAAGGGCGAGCTTTCTTT. Its translation is CASRGREGRAFF.

The V call is TRBV30, the J call TRBJ1-5; TRBD1 might be the D (5 bases). The CDR3 extends over 16 amino acids. Germline-derived CDR1 and CDR2 are GTSNPN and SVGIG (reference sequence). Trimming took off 1 base at V and 5 bases at J, with 18 bases between the two ends. The CDR3 coding sequence is TGTGCCTGGAGTGACGCCGGGACCCTTCGCTATCAGCCCCAGCATTTT. Translating it yields CAWSDAGTLRYQPQHF.